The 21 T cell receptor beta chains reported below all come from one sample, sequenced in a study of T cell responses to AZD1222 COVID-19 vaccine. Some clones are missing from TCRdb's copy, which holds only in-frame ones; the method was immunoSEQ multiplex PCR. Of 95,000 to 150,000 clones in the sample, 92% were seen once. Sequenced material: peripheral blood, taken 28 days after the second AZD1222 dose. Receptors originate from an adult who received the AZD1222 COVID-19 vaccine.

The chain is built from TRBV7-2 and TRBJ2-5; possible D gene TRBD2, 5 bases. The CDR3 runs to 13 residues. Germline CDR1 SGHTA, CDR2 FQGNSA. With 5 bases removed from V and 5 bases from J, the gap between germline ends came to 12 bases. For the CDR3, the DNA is TGTGCCAGCAGCCCGCCCGGGGAGGAGACCCAGTACTTC. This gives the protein CASSPPGEETQYF.

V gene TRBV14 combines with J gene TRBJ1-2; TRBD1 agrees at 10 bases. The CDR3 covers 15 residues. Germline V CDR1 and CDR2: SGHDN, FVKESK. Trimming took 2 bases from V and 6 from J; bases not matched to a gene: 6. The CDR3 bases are TGTGCCAGCAGCCAACAAACCGGGACAGGGGATGGCTACACCTTC. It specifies CASSQQTGTGDGYTF.

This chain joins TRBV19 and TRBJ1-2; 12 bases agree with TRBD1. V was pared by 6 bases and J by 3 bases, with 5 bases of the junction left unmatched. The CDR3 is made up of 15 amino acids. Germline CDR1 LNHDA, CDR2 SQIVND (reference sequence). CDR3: CASSSGTGGDYGYTF. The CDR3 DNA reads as TGTGCCAGTAGCTCCGGGACAGGGGGCGACTATGGCTACACCTTC.

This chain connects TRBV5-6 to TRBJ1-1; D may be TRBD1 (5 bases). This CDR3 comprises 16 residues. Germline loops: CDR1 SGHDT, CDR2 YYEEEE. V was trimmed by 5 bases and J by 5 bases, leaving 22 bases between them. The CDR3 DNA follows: TGTGCCAGCAGGGTAGTTGGGGGAGGTAGTTGGACTGAAGCTTTCTTT. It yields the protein CASRVVGGGSWTEAFF.

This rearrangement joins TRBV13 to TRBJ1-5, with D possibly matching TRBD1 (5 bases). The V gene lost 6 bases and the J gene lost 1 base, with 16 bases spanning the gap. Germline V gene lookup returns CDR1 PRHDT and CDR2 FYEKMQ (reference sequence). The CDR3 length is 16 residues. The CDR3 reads CASRGQIIASNQPQHF. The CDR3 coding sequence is TGTGCCAGCAGGGGGCAGATTATAGCGAGCAATCAGCCCCAGCATTTT.

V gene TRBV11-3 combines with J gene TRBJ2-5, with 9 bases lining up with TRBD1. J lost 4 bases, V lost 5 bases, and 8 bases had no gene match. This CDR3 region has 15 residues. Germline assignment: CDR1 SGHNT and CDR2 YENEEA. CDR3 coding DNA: TGTGCCAGCAGCACCGGGGGACAGGGCATAGAGACCCAGTACTTC. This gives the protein CASSTGGQGIETQYF.

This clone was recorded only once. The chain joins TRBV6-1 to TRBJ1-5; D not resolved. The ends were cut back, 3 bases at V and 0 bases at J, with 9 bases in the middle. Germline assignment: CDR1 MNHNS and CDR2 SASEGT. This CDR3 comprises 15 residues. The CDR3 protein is CASSDTPYSNQPQHF. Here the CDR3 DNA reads TGTGCCAGCAGTGATACACCATATAGCAATCAGCCCCAGCATTTT.

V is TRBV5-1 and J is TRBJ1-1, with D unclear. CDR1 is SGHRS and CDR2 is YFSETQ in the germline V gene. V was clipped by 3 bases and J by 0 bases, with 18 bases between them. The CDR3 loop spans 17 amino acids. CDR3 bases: TGCGCCAGCAGCTCGGACGCTTCAGGTTTTATGAACACTGAAGCTTTCTTT. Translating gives CASSSDASGFMNTEAFF.

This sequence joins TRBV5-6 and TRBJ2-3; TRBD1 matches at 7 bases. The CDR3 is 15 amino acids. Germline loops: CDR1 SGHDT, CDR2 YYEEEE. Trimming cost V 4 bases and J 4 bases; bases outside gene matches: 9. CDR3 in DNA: TGTGCCAGCAGCCGGACAGGACTGCGGTCAGATACGCAGTATTTT. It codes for CASSRTGLRSDTQYF.

The DNA for the CDR3 is TGCGCCAGCAGCTTGGACGGAGCAACCCTCTATGGCTACACCTTC. This sequence encodes CASSLDGATLYGYTF. The chain couples TRBV5-1 to TRBJ1-2; no reliable D call. Germline lookup yields CDR1 SGHRS and CDR2 YFSETQ. The CDR3 is 15 amino acids. V gave up 0 bases and J gave up 4 bases, with 13 bases separating them.

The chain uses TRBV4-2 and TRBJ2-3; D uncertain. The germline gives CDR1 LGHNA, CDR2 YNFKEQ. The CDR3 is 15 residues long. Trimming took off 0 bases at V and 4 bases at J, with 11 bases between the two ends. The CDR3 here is CASSQELAASDTQYF. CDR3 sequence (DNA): TGTGCCAGCAGCCAAGAACTGGCAGCTTCAGATACGCAGTATTTT.

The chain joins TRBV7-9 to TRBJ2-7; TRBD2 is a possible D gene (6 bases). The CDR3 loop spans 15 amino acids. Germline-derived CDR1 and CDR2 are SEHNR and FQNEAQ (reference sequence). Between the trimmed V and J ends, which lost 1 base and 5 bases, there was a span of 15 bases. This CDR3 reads CASSLGYGGKNEQYF. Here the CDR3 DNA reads TGTGCCAGCAGCTTAGGATATGGGGGGAAGAACGAGCAGTACTTC.

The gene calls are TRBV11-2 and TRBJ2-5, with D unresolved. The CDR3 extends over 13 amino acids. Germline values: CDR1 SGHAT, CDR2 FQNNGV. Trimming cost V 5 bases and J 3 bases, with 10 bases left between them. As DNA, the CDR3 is TGTGCCAGCAGCCCAGGCCCCGAAGAGACCCAGTACTTC. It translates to CASSPGPEETQYF.

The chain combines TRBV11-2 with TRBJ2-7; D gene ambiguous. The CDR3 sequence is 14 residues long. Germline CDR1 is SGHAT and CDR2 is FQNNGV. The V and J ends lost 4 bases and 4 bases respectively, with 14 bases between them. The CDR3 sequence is CASSSQPNRYEQYF. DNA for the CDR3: TGTGCCAGCAGCTCCCAACCTAATAGATACGAGCAGTACTTC.

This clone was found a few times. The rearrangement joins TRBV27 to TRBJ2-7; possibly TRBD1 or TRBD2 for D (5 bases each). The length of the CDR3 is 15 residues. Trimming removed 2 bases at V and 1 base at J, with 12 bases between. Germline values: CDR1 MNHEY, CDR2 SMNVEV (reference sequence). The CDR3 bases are TGTGCCAGCAGTTTAGGGGGTAGGATTTCCTACGAGCAGTACTTC. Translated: CASSLGGRISYEQYF.

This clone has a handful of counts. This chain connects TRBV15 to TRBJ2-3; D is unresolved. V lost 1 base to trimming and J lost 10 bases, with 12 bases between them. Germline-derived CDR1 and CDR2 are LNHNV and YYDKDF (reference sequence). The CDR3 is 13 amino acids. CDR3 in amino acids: CATSRAPESSQYF. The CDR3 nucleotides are TGTGCCACCAGCAGAGCTCCCGAGTCCTCGCAGTATTTT. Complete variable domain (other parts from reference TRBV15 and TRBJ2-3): DAMVIQNPRYQVTQFGKPVTLSCSQTLNHNVMYWYQQKSSQAPKLLFHYYDKDFNNEADTPDNFQSRRPNTSFCFLDIRSPGLGDTAMYLCATSRAPESSQYFGPGTRLTVL.

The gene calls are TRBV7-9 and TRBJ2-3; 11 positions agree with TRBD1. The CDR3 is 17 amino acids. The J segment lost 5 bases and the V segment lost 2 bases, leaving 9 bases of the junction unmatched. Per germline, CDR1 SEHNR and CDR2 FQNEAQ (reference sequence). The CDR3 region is CASSLILGTGGEDTQYF. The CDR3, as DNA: TGTGCCAGCAGCTTAATATTGGGGACAGGGGGAGAAGATACGCAGTATTTT.

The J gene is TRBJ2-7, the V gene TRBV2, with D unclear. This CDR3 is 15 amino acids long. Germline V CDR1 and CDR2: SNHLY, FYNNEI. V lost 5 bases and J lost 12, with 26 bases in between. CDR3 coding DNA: TGTGCCAGCAGTCGTGGATTGGGTGCGGTAAGGAGTTTGTACTTC. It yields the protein CASSRGLGAVRSLYF.

CDR3: CASGQGALTYEQYF. For the CDR3, the DNA is TGTGCCAGCGGGCAGGGGGCCCTTACCTACGAGCAGTACTTC. The V and J genes are TRBV2 and TRBJ2-7, with 8 bases lining up with TRBD1. This CDR3 spans 14 amino acids. Germline values: CDR1 SNHLY, CDR2 FYNNEI. Losses at the gene ends were 8 bases for V and 2 bases for J; bases not matched to a gene: 8.

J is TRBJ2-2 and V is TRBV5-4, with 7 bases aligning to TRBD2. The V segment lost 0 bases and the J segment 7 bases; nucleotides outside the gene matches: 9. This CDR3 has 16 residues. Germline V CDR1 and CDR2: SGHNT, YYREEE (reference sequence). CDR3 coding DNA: TGTGCCAGCAGCTTGGATCTGACGGGAGGAGTCGGGGAGCTGTTTTTT. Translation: CASSLDLTGGVGELFF.

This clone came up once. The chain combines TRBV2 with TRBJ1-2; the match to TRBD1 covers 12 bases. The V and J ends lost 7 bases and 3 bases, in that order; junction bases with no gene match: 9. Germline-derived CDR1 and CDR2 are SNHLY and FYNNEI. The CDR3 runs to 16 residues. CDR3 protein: CASTGGTGGLYYGYTF. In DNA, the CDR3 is TGTGCCAGCACCGGGGGGACAGGGGGCTTGTACTATGGCTACACCTTC.